This T cell receptor (beta chain) was recovered during a study of Ad26.COV2.S vaccination and SARS-CoV-2 variants. Overall study: Intramuscular Ad26.COV2.S doses were given once or twice, 56 days apart.

Study conclusions and caveats: Vaccinated and placebo-treated recipients had similar non-spike TCR breadth. Vaccinees showed greater spike-specific TCR breadth than placebo recipients. Reported findings describe substantial breadth in spike-specific CD8+ and CD4+ T cell responses following vaccination.

Deletions cut 3 bases from V and 5 bases from J, with 10 bases between. This CDR3 comprises 13 residues. The V gene's germline CDR1 is SGHTA and CDR2 FQGTGA. Points on this clone: Its antigen is not identified.

The method was immunoSEQ multiplex PCR; TCRdb's version includes in-frame clones alone and lacks a portion of them. Among fewer than 400,000 clones listed, roughly 88% were seen once. Treatment denoted: roughly 20 received Ad26.COV2.S at low or high dose, single or two shots; about 5 received placebo; per-sample allocation not given. Specimen acquisition occurred on day 63 following the initial vaccine or placebo injection. The receptor was isolated from a person between 18 and 65 years old who received the Ad26.COV2.S COVID-19 vaccine or a placebo. The sample here was peripheral blood, taken in a trial of Ad26.COV2.S vaccine versus placebo. The chain combines TRBV7-3 with TRBJ1-1; D ambiguous. The CDR3 nucleotides read TGTGCCAGCAGCTTGACGGGAGGAACTGAAGCTTTCTTT. The encoded protein is CASSLTGGTEAFF.